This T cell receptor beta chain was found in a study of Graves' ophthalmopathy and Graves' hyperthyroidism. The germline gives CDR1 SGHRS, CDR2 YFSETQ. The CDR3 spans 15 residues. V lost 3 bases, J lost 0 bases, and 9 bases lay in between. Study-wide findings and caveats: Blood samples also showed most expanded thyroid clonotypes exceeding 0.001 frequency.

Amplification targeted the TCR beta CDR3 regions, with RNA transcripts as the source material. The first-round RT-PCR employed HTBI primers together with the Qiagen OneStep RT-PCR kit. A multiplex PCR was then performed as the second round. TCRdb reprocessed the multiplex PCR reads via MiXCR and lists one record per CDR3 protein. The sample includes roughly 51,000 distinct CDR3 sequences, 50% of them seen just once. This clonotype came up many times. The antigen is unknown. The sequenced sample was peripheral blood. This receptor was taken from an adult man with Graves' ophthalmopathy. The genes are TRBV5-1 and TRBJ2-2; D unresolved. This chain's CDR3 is CASSSQDPNTGELFF. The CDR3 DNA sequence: TGCGCCAGCAGCTCCCAGGACCCGAACACCGGGGAGCTGTTTTTT.